This TCR beta chain emerged from a study of blood T cell repertoires in COVID-19. Study information: From the United States, Italy and Spain came samples of acute and convalescent COVID-19.

Source study methods: Using reference gene primer amplification, nucleated cell counts were estimated. Assay: immunoSEQ multiplex PCR; the TCRdb copy retains only in-frame clones and omits some. V and J calls and clone size come straight from that table; D and trimming were deduced from the DNA. The data show some 150,000 clones, with 87% seen just once and roughly 1% held by the top ten. Germline CDR1 and CDR2: SGHTA and FQGTGA. J was trimmed by 4 bases and V by 4 bases; bases with no gene match: 8. This CDR3 region has 15 residues. Sequencing used peripheral blood. V gene TRBV7-3 combines with J gene TRBJ2-7, with TRBD2 matching 9 bases. This TCR was sampled from a woman aged 45-60 years with acute or convalescent COVID-19. CDR3 in DNA: TGTGCCAGCAGCTCAAGGGCGGGAGGGATTTACGAGCAGTACTTC. It translates to CASSSRAGGIYEQYF.